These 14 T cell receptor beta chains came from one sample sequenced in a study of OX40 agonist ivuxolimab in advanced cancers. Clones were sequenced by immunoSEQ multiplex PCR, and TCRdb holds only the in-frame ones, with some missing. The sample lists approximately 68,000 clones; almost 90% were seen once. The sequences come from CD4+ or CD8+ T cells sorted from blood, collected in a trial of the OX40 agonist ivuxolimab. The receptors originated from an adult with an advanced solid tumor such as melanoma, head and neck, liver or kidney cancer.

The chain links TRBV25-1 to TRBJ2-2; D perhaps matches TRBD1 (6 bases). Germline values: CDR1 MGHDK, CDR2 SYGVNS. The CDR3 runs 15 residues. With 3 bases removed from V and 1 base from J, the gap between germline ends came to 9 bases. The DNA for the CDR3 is TGTGCCAGCAGTGATTCGGGACAGAACACCGGGGAGCTGTTTTTT. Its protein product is CASSDSGQNTGELFF.

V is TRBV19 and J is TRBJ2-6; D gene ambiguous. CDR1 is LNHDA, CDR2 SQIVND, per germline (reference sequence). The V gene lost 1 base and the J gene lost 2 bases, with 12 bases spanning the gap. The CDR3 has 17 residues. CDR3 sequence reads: CASSIGVGRPGANVLTF. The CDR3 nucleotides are TGTGCCAGTAGTATAGGTGTAGGGCGCCCTGGGGCCAACGTCCTGACTTTC.

The CDR3 protein is CASSQGWGNTEAFF. In DNA, the CDR3 is TGTGCCAGCAGCCAAGGGTGGGGAAACACTGAAGCTTTCTTT. The gene calls are TRBV6-1 and TRBJ1-1; no definite D call. Deletions cut 6 bases from V and 2 bases from J, with 13 bases between. The CDR3 covers 14 residues. Germline values: CDR1 MNHNS, CDR2 SASEGT.

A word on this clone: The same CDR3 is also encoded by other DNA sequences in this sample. The CDR3 loop is CASSQDYSSYNEQFF. The CDR3, as DNA: TGCGCCAGCAGCCAAGATTATAGTTCCTACAATGAGCAGTTCTTC. The chain joins TRBV4-3 to TRBJ2-1; D is unclear. The V end was cut by 0 bases, the J end by 1 base, with 7 bases between. The germline V gene has CDR1 LGHNA and CDR2 YSLEER. The CDR3 totals 15 residues.

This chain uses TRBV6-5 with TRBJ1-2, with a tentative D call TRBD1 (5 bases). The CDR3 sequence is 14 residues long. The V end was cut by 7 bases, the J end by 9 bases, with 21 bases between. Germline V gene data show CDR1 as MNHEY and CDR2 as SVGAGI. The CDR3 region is CASKGQGLFDRYTF. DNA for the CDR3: TGTGCCAGCAAGGGGCAGGGCCTGTTTGACCGCTACACCTTC.

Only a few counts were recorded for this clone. CDR3 sequence: CASSQDPRGYGELFF. CDR3 bases: TGCGCCAGCAGCCAAGATCCCCGGGGCTACGGGGAGCTGTTTTTT. The chain carries TRBV4-3 and TRBJ2-2; D might be TRBD1 or TRBD2, each matching 5 bases. Trimming took off 0 bases at V and 7 bases at J, with 12 bases between the two ends. Germline-derived CDR1 and CDR2 are LGHNA and YSLEER. The CDR3 contains 15 residues.

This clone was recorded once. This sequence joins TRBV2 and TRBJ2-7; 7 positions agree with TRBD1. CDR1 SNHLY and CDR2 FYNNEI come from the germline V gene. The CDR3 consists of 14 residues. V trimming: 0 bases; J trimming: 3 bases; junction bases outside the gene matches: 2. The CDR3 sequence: CASSEAGQYYEQYF. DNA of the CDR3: TGTGCCAGCAGTGAAGCGGGACAGTACTACGAGCAGTACTTC.

The CDR3 bases are TGCAGCGTTATCTCCGGGACATCTTCCTACAATGAGCAGTTCTTC. Translating it yields CSVISGTSSYNEQFF. This chain links TRBV29-1 with TRBJ2-1; D perhaps matches TRBD1 (6 bases). V was trimmed by 5 bases and J by 1 base, leaving 15 bases between them. There are 15 residues in the CDR3. Germline CDR1 is SQVTM and CDR2 is ANQGSEA.

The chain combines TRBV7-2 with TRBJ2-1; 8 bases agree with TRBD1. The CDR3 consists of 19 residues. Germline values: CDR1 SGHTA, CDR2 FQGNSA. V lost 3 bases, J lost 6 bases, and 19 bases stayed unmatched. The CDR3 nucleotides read TGTGCCAGCAGCTTCCCCGGGACAGGTGAGACTAGGTACATCAATGAGCAGTTCTTC. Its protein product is CASSFPGTGETRYINEQFF. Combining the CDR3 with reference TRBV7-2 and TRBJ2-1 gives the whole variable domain GAGVSQSPSNKVTEKGKDVELRCDPISGHTALYWYRQSLGQGLEFLIYFQGNSAPDKSGLPSDRFSAERTGGSVSTLTIQRTQQEDSAVYLCASSFPGTGETRYINEQFFGPGTRLTVL.

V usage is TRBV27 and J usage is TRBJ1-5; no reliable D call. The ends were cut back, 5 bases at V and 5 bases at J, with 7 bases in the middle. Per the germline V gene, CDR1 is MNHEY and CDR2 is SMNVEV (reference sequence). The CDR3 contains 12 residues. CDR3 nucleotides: TGTGCCAGCAGTAAAAAGGATCAGCCCCAGCATTTT. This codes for CASSKKDQPQHF.

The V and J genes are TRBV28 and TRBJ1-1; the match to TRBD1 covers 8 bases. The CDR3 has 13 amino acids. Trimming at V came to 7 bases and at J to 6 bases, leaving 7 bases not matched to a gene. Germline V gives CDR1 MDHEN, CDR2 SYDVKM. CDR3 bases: TGTGCCAGCATTCCAGGGGGCAGGTCTGAAGCTTTCTTT. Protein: CASIPGGRSEAFF.

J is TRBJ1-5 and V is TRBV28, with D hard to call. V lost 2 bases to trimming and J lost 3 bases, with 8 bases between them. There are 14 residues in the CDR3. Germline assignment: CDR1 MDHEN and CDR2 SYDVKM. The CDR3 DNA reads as TGTGCCAGCAGTTTAACACGTAACAATCAGCCCCAGCATTTT. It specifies CASSLTRNNQPQHF.

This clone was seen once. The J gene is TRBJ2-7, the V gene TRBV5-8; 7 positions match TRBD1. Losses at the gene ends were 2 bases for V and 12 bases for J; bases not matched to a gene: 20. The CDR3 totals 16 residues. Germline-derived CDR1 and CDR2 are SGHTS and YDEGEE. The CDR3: CASSFWGLGQPLNRYF. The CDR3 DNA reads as TGTGCCAGCAGCTTTTGGGGCTTGGGACAGCCCCTAAATAGGTACTTC.

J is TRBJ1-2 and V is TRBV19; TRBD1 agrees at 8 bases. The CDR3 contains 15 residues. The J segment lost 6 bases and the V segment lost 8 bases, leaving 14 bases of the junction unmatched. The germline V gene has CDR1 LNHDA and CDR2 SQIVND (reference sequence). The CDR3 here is CASRQGAHLTDGYTF. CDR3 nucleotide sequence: TGTGCCAGTCGGCAGGGGGCCCATCTCACGGATGGCTACACCTTC.